This TCR beta chain was retrieved from a study of cytomegalovirus exposure and HLA in healthy donors. The study, taken as a whole, reports: As was reported, the classifier diagnosed cytomegalovirus status with high specificity and sensitivity. In vitro testing confirmed a few CMV-associated chains as specific for CMV antigens. Among TCR beta chains, those listed as cytomegalovirus-associated numbered about 160. Rarity characterized most TCR sequences, yet some public TCRs appeared in many donors.

Germline assignment: CDR1 SGHTA and CDR2 FQGNSA. CDR3 size: 14 residues. The V gene end was trimmed by 5 bases and the J gene end by 2 bases; junction bases not matched to a gene: 4. Sequencing was performed with immunoSEQ multiplex PCR; in TCRdb, only in-frame clones are kept and a portion is missing. The sample has 250,000 to 350,000 clones, approximately 90% seen once. This clone was detected only once. Its specificity is not known. This sequence originates from a young woman in good health and CMV-seronegative. Sequenced: PBMCs. The chain couples TRBV7-2 to TRBJ2-7, with 9 bases identical to TRBD2. The DNA for the CDR3 is TGTGCCAGCAGCCCCCAGCGGGGGGCCTACGAGCAGTACTTC. Its translation is CASSPQRGAYEQYF. The variable domain in full, completed from reference TRBV7-2 and TRBJ2-7, reads GAGVSQSPSNKVTEKGKDVELRCDPISGHTALYWYRQSLGQGLEFLIYFQGNSAPDKSGLPSDRFSAERTGGSVSTLTIQRTQQEDSAVYLCASSPQRGAYEQYFGPGTRLTVT.